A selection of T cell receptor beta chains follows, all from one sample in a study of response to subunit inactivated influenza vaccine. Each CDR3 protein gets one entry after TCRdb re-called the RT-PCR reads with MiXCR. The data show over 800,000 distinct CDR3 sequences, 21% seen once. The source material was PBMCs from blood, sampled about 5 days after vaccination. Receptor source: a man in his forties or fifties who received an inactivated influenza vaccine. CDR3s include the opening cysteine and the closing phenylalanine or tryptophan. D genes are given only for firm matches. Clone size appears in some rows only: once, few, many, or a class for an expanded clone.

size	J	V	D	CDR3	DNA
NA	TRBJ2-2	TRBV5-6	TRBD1	CASSLPGQGTIGELFF	TGTGCCAGCAGCTTGCCGGGACAGGGTACTATCGGGGAGCTGTTTTTT
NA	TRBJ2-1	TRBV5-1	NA	CASKTGSMHNEQFF	TGCGCCAGCAAGACAGGTTCAATGCACAATGAGCAGTTCTTC
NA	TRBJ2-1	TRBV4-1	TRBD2	CASSQGSGTWDEQFF	TGCGCCAGCAGCCAGGGCAGCGGGACTTGGGATGAGCAGTTCTTC
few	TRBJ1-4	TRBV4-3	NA	CASSQDLGFGEKLFF	TGCGCCAGCAGCCAAGATCTGGGTTTTGGTGAAAAACTGTTTTTT
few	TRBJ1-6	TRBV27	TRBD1	CASSPWDRGEQSSPLHF	TGTGCCAGCAGTCCCTGGGACAGGGGCGAACAGAGTTCACCCCTCCACTTT
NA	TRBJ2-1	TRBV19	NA	CASGRNYDEQFF	TGTGCCAGTGGACGGAACTATGATGAGCAGTTCTTC
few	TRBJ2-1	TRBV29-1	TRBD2	CSVEGGRGNNEQFF	TGCAGCGTTGAGGGCGGGAGGGGCAACAATGAGCAGTTCTTC
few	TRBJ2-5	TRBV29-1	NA	CSVAIGPQETQYF	TGCAGCGTTGCAATTGGTCCACAAGAGACCCAGTACTTC
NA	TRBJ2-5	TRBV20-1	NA	CSALVQSRGETQYF	TGCAGTGCCCTGGTACAGTCGAGAGGGGAGACCCAGTACTTC
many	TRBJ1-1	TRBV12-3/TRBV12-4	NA	CASSLEAGGTEAFF	TGTGCCAGCAGTTTGGAGGCAGGAGGAACTGAAGCTTTCTTT
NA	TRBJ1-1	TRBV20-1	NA	CSAGTGNTEAFF	TGCAGTGCCGGAACAGGGAACACTGAAGCTTTCTTT
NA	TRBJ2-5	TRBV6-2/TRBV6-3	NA	CASSYYRSKTQYF	TGTGCCAGCAGTTACTACCGCTCCAAGACCCAGTACTTC
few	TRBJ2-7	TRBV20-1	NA	CSASFRLGTYEQYF	TGCAGTGCTAGTTTCCGACTGGGAACCTACGAGCAGTACTTC
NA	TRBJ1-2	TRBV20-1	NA	CSAEKLNGGYTF	TGCAGTGCGGAGAAACTTAACGGAGGCTACACCTTC
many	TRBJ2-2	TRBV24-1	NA	CATSEPNTGELFF	TGTGCCACCAGTGAGCCTAACACCGGGGAGCTGTTTTTT
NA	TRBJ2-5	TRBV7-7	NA	CASSLLNSQETQYF	TGTGCTAGCAGCTTACTCAACAGTCAAGAGACCCAGTACTTC
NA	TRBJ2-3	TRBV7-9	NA	CASSPHLGRTDTQYF	TGTGCCAGCAGCCCCCACCTCGGACGGACAGATACGCAGTATTTT
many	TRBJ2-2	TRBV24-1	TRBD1	CATSDPGQGTGELFF	TGTGCCACCAGTGATCCGGGACAGGGGACCGGGGAGCTGTTTTTT
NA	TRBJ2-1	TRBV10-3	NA	CAISEHRQTLSYNEQFF	TGTGCCATCAGTGAGCATCGACAGACCCTTTCCTACAATGAGCAGTTCTTC
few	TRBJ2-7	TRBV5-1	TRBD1	CASSLIPTGTGRNEQYF	TGCGCCAGCAGCTTAATACCAACCGGGACAGGGCGGAACGAGCAGTACTTC
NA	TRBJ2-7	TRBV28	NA	CASREGRRYEQYF	TGTGCCAGCAGGGAGGGCCGCCGCTACGAGCAGTACTTC
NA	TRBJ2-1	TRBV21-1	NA	CASSKGSLSFEQFF	TGTGCCAGCAGCAAGGGGTCTCTTAGTTTTGAGCAGTTCTTC
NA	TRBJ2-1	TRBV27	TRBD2	CASSPLAGVRNNEQFF	TGTGCCAGCAGTCCTTTAGCGGGGGTGCGGAACAATGAGCAGTTCTTC
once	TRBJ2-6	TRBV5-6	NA	CASSREGIYVSNVLTF	TGTGCCAGCAGTCGCGAAGGGATTTATGTGTCCAACGTCCTGACTTTC
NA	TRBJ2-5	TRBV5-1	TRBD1	CASSLGGQQFQQTQYF	TGCGCCAGCAGCTTGGGGGGACAGCAGTTCCAACAGACCCAGTACTTC
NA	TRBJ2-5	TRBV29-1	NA	CSVVRAQETQYF	TGCAGCGTTGTGAGAGCTCAAGAGACCCAGTACTTC
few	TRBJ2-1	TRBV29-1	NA	CSVTERNNEQFF	TGCAGCGTCACAGAACGCAACAATGAGCAGTTCTTC
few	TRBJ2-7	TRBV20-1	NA	CSPSQGLFEQYF	TGCAGTCCATCCCAGGGTCTGTTCGAGCAGTACTTC
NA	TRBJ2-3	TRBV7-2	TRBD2	CASSLESGGAGTQYF	TGTGCCAGCAGCTTAGAAAGCGGGGGGGCCGGTACGCAGTATTTT
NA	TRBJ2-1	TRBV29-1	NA	CSVGTPSSYNEQFF	TGCAGCGTTGGGACTCCGAGCTCCTACAATGAGCAGTTCTTC
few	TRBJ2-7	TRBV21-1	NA	CASTTPASVCSYEQYF	TGTGCCAGCACCACCCCCGCTAGCGTCTGCTCCTACGAGCAGTACTTC
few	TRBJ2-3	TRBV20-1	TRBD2	CSARTSGGADTQYF	TGCAGTGCTAGGACTAGCGGGGGGGCTGATACGCAGTATTTT
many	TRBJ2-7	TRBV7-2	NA	CASSLEGTRSYEQYF	TGTGCCAGCAGCTTAGAAGGCACTCGATCCTACGAGCAGTACTTC
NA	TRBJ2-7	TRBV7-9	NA	CASSLESESPYEQYF	TGTGCCAGCAGCTTAGAGTCCGAATCACCCTACGAGCAGTACTTC
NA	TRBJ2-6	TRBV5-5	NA	CASSLQTGNSGANVLTF	TGTGCCAGCAGCCTCCAAACAGGCAACTCTGGGGCCAACGTCCTGACTTTC
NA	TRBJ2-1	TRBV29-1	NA	CSGGPRKEQFF	TGCAGCGGTGGACCGCGGAAGGAGCAGTTCTTC
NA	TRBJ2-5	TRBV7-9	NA	CASSLRDFKTQYF	TGTGCCAGCAGCTTGCGGGACTTTAAGACCCAGTACTTC
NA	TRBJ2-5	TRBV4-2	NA	CASSQERGLQETQYF	TGTGCCAGCAGCCAAGAGCGGGGGCTACAAGAGACCCAGTACTTC
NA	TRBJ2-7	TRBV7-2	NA	CASSLRDIYEQYF	TGTGCCAGCAGCTTGAGGGACATCTACGAGCAGTACTTC
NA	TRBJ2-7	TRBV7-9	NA	CASSPGSHSYEQYF	TGTGCCAGCAGCCCCGGCAGCCACTCCTACGAGCAGTACTTC
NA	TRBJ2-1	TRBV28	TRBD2	CASSQTSGAHNEQFF	TGTGCCAGCAGTCAAACTAGCGGTGCCCACAATGAGCAGTTCTTC
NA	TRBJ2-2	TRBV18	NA	CASSPQRETGELFF	TGTGCCAGCTCACCACAGAGGGAGACCGGGGAGCTGTTTTTT
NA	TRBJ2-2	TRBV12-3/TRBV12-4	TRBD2	CASSLQAGTGELFF	TGTGCCAGCAGTTTGCAAGCGGGGACCGGGGAGCTGTTTTTT
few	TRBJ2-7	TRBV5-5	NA	CASSLGLGQVYEQYF	TGTGCCAGCAGCTTGGGGCTAGGGCAGGTCTACGAGCAGTACTTC
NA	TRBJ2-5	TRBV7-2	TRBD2	CASSSGLGMGETQYF	TGTGCCAGCAGCTCTGGACTAGGGATGGGAGAGACCCAGTACTTC
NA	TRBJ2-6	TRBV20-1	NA	CSARRAGTNSGANVLTF	TGCAGTGCTCGGAGGGCGGGGACCAACTCTGGGGCCAACGTCCTGACTTTC
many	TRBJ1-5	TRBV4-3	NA	CASSQGEGQPQHF	TGCGCCAGCAGCCAAGGGGAAGGTCAGCCCCAGCATTTT
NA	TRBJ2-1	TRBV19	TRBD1	CASSIERGTGNNEQFF	TGTGCCAGTAGTATAGAGCGTGGGACAGGGAACAATGAGCAGTTCTTC
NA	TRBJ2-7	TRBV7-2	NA	CASSLEAGWGYEQYF	TGTGCCAGCAGCTTAGAAGCTGGGTGGGGCTACGAGCAGTACTTC
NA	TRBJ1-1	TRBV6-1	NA	CASNRRAGWNTEAFF	TGTGCCAGCAATCGGCGGGCGGGGTGGAACACTGAAGCTTTCTTT
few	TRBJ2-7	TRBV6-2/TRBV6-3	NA	CASSPARRDYEQYF	TGTGCCAGCAGTCCTGCACGTCGAGATTACGAGCAGTACTTC
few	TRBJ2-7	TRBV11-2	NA	CASSLDPVRGYEQYF	TGTGCCAGCAGCTTAGATCCGGTACGCGGTTACGAGCAGTACTTC
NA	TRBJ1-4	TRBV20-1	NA	CSARTTNEKLFF	TGCAGTGCTAGAACAACTAATGAAAAACTGTTTTTT